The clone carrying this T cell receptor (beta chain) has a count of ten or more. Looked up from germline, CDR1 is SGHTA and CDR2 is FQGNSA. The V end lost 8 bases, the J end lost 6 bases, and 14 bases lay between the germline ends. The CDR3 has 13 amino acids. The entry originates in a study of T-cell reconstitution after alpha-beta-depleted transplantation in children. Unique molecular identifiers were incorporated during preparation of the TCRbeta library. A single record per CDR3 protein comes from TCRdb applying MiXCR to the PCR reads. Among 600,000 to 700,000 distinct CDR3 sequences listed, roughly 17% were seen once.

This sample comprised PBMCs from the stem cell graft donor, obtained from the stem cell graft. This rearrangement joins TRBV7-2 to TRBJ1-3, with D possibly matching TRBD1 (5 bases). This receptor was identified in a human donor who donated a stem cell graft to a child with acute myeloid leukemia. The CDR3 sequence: CASGIGQINTIYF. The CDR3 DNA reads TGTGCCAGCGGGATAGGACAAATAAACACCATATATTTT.